The following is a TCR beta chain sequence with its context. Time point in this sample: peripheral blood 6 weeks after treatment start. This entry belongs to a study of PD-L1 blockade in urothelial cancer. Study as a whole: Treatment start was followed by blood analysis at 3 weeks (second dose) and again at 6 weeks.

The CDR3 runs 16 residues. The ends lost 0 bases at V and 4 bases at J; junction bases unmatched: 2. The germline V gene encodes CDR1 SGHRS and CDR2 YFSETQ. Repertoires were generated with immunoSEQ multiplex PCR, while TCRdb's copy carries only in-frame clones and drops some. The profile shows 66,000 or so clones, about 88% of them singletons. The chain uses TRBV5-1 and TRBJ2-2, with 11 bases identical to TRBD2. This receptor was obtained from a man in his 60s with urothelial cancer. The sequences come from PBMCs, collected around atezolizumab (anti-PD-L1) treatment. Here the CDR3 DNA reads TGCGCCAGCAGCTTGGAGGGACTAGCGGCCACCGGGGAGCTGTTTTTT. The encoded protein is CASSLEGLAATGELFF. The variable domain in full, with the rest retrieved from reference TRBV5-1 and TRBJ2-2, is KAGVTQTPRYLIKTRGQQVTLSCSPISGHRSVSWYQQTPGQGLQFLFEYFSETQRNKGNFPGRFSGRQFSNSRSEMNVSTLELGDSALYLCASSLEGLAATGELFFGEGSRLTVL.